Sequencing of this T cell receptor (beta chain) was carried out in a study of CD8+CD57+ T cells in acquired aplastic anemia. Study-level points and caveats: Both patients and controls carried the same twenty-nine CD8+ CDR3 sequences.

To note about this clonotype: Its antigen remains unidentified.

Flow cytometry had shown expanded CD8+CD57+ cells in the patients chosen for sequencing. Diagnosis of severe acquired aplastic anemia applied to all patients. The use of genomic DNA as template underpinned the TCR beta VDJ and CDR3 profiling. TCRdb reanalysed the reads using MiXCR and keeps one entry per CDR3 protein. The data hold 160,000 or so distinct CDR3 sequences, with 40% to 50% observed a single time. The TCR was taken from a human donor with aplastic anemia. The sample was sorted CD4+, CD8+, or CD8+CD57+ T cells (not recorded which) from PBMCs.

Here the CDR3 DNA reads TGTGCCAGCAGCGGACAGGGGGTTATTAATTCACCCCTCCACTTT. As protein: CASSGQGVINSPLHF. V is TRBV2 and J is TRBJ1-6, with 10 bases that match TRBD1. This CDR3 region has 15 residues. Trimming took 6 bases from V and 6 from J; bases not matched to a gene: 5. Germline V lookup: CDR1 SNHLY, CDR2 FYNNEI.